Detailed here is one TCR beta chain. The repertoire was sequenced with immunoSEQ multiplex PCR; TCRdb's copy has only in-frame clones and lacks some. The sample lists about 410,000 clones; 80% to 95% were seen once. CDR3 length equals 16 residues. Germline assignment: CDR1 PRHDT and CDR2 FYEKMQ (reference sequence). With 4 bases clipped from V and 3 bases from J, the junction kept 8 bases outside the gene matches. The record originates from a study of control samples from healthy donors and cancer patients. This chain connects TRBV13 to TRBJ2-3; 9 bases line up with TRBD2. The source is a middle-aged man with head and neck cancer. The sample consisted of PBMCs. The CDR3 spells CASSYPVAGGTDTQYF. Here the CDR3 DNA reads TGTGCCAGCAGCTATCCCGTGGCGGGAGGGACAGATACGCAGTATTTT.